This TCR beta chain was documented in a study of regulatory T cells in long-lasting Graves disease. The overall study: Disease was considered persistent Graves' disease after over 5 years of antithyroid drugs (with positive TSH receptor antibodies).

Arm-PCR of CDR3 regions with iRepertoire HTBI primers generated TCR beta libraries. TCRdb re-analysed the multiplex PCR reads in MiXCR, keeping a single row per CDR3 protein. Altogether roughly 400,000 distinct CDR3 sequences are present, 21% being singletons, with the ten largest covering approximately 15%. This clonotype was observed at least ten times. The CDR3 has 13 amino acids. V lost 8 bases and J lost 1, with 10 bases in between. Time point here: persistent/refractory GD, antithyroid drugs over 5 years with positive TRAb. Researchers made the TCR library from RNA that was extracted from PBMCs.

This clonotype originated in a female donor with Graves disease. The sequenced sample was peripheral blood mononuclear cells (PBMCs), obtained when the disease was refractory, from a patient treated with antithyroid drugs. V and J are TRBV12-3 or TRBV12-4 and TRBJ2-3; D remains ambiguous. The CDR3 loop is CASGYSGTDTQYF. In DNA form, the CDR3 reads TGTGCCAGCGGATACAGCGGCACAGATACGCAGTATTTT.